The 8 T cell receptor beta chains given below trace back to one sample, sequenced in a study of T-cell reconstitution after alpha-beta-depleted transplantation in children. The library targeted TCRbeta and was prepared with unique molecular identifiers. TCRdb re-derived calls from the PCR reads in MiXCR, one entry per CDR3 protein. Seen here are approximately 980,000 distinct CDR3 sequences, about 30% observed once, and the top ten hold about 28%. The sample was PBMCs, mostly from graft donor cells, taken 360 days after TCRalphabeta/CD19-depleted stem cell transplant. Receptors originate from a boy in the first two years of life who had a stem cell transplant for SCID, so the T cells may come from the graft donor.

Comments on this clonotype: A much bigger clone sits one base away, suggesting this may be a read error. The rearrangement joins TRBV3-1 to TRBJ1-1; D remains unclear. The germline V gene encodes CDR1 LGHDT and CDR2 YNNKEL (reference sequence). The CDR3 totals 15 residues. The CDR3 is CTSSLISKGRTEAFF. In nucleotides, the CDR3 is TGTACCAGCAGTTTAATAAGCAAGGGTAGGACTGAAGCTTTCTTT.

DNA of the CDR3: TGCAGTGCTAGAGAATACAGAGCCAAGGCAGATACGCAGTATTTT. Translation: CSAREYRAKADTQYF. The chain is built from TRBV20-1 and TRBJ2-3; D gene ambiguous. The CDR3 runs 15 residues. Trimming removed 0 bases at V and 4 bases at J, with 14 bases between. Germline V gene lookup returns CDR1 DFQATT and CDR2 SNEGSKA (reference sequence).

The chain's CDR3 is CSASGSGYTF. CDR3 DNA sequence: TGCAGTGCTAGCGGCAGTGGCTACACCTTC. The V and J genes are TRBV20-1 and TRBJ1-2; the D is unclear. Germline values: CDR1 DFQATT, CDR2 SNEGSKA (reference sequence). The CDR3 is 10 residues long. Trimming took off 3 bases at V and 7 bases at J, with 6 bases between the two ends.

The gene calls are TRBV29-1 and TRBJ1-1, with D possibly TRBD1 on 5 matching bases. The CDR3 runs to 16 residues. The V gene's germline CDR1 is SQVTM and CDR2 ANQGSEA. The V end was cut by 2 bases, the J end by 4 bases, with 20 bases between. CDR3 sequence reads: CSVEKDNFWESTEAFF. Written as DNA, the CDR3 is TGCAGCGTTGAAAAGGACAACTTCTGGGAGAGCACTGAAGCTTTCTTT. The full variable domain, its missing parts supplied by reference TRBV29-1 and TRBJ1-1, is SAVISQKPSRDICQRGTSLTIQCQVDSQVTMMFWYRQQPGQSLTLIATANQGSEATYESGFVIDKFPISRPNLTFSTLTVSNMSPEDSSIYLCSVEKDNFWESTEAFFGQGTRLTVV.

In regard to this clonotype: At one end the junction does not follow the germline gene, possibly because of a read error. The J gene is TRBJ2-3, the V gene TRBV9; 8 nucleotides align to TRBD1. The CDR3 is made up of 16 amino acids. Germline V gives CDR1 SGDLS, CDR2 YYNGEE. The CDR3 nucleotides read TGTGCCAGCAGCCCCTGGACAGGGCGAATGACAGATAGGCAGTATTTT. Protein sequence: CASSPWTGRMTDRQYF.

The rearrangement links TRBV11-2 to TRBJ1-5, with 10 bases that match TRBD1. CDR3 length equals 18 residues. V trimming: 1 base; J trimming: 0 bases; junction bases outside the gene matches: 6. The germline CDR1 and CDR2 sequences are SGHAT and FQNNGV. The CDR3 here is CASSLGTGGPNSNQPQHF. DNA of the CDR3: TGTGCCAGCAGCTTAGGGACAGGGGGTCCAAATAGCAATCAGCCCCAGCATTTT.

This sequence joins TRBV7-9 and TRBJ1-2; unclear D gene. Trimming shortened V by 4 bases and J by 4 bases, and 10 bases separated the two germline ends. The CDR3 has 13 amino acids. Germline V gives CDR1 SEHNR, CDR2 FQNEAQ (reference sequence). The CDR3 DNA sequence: TGTGCCAGCAGCTCGGAGGCCCTCTATGGCTACACCTTC. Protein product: CASSSEALYGYTF.

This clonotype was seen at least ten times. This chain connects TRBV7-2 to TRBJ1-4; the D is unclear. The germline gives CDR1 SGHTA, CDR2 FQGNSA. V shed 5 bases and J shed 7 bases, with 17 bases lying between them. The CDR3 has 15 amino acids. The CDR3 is CASSLLGGSREKLFF. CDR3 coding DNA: TGTGCCAGCAGCCTGCTAGGAGGGAGTCGTGAAAAACTGTTTTTT. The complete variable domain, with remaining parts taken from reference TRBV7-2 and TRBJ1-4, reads GAGVSQSPSNKVTEKGKDVELRCDPISGHTALYWYRQSLGQGLEFLIYFQGNSAPDKSGLPSDRFSAERTGGSVSTLTIQRTQQEDSAVYLCASSLLGGSREKLFFGSGTQLSVL.